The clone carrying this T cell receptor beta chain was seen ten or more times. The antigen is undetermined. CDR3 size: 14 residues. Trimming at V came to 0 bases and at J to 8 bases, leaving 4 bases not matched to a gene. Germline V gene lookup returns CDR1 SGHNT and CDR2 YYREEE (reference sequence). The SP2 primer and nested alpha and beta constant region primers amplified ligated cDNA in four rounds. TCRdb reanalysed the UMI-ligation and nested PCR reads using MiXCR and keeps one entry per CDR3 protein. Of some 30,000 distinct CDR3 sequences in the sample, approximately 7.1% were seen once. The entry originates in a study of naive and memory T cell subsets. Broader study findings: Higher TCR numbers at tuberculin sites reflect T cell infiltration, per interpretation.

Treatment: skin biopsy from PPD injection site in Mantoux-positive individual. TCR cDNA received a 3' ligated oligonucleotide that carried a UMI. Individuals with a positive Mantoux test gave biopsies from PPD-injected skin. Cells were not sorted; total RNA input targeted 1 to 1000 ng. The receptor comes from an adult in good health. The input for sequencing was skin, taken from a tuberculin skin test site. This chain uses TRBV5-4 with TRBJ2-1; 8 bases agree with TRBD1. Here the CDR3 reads CASSLGQGAYEQFF. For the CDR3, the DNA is TGTGCCAGCAGCTTGGGGCAGGGGGCCTATGAGCAGTTCTTC.